This T cell receptor (beta chain) emerged from a study of T-cell reconstitution after alpha-beta-depleted transplantation in children. Unique molecular identifiers were incorporated during preparation of the TCRbeta library. TCRdb re-called the PCR reads through MiXCR, storing one row per CDR3 protein. The sample has under 250,000 distinct CDR3 sequences, approximately 24% seen once. The CDR3 consists of 14 residues. V trimming: 1 base; J trimming: 9 bases; junction bases outside the gene matches: 5. Germline assignment: CDR1 DFQATT and CDR2 SNEGSKA (reference sequence). The origin of this receptor is a female patient aged 2-10 years who had a stem cell transplant for congenital amegakaryocytic thrombocytopenia, so the T cells may come from the graft donor. The sequences come from PBMCs, mostly from graft donor cells, collected 360 days after TCRalphabeta/CD19-depleted stem cell transplant. The gene calls are TRBV20-1 and TRBJ1-6; 8 nucleotides line up with TRBD1. CDR3 amino acids: CSARVGQGGSPLHF. CDR3 bases: TGCAGTGCTAGAGTTGGACAGGGAGGTTCACCCCTCCACTTT.